Presented here are 32 T cell receptor beta chains from one specimen sequenced in a study of blood T cell repertoires in COVID-19. Produced via immunoSEQ multiplex PCR; TCRdb's table is partial and in-frame only. The sample comprises 250,000 to 300,000 clones, 86% of which are singletons, and about 12% rests with the top ten. Sample: peripheral blood. These receptor sequences come from a woman aged 30 to 39 with COVID-19, enrolled during active disease.

V and J are TRBV11-2 and TRBJ2-3; 10 bases match TRBD2. CDR1 is SGHAT and CDR2 is FQNNGV in the germline V gene. The V and J ends lost 5 bases and 5 bases, in that order; junction bases with no gene match: 13. This CDR3 has 17 residues. The CDR3 DNA is TGTGCCAGCAGCCTATCTAGCGGGGGCCTCTCGGGAGATACGCAGTATTTT. Its translation is CASSLSSGGLSGDTQYF.

Only one count was recorded for this clone. The chain recombines TRBV2 with TRBJ2-2; 9 bases agree with TRBD2. The CDR3 covers 14 residues. Unmatched junction bases numbered 10, after V lost 8 bases and J lost 9 bases. Germline-derived CDR1 and CDR2 are SNHLY and FYNNEI. The CDR3 nucleotides are TGTGCCAGCTCGGGTCTAGCGGGGTCCCGGGAGCTGTTTTTT. This translates into CASSGLAGSRELFF.

The J gene is TRBJ2-7, the V gene TRBV18; weak D call: TRBD2 (6 bases). Per the germline V gene, CDR1 is KGHSH and CDR2 is LQKENI. The CDR3 totals 15 residues. Trimming took off 2 bases at V and 3 bases at J, with 14 bases between the two ends. CDR3 region: CASSPLGGAGYEQYF. The CDR3 DNA follows: TGTGCCAGCTCACCATTAGGAGGAGCGGGCTACGAGCAGTACTTC.

The CDR3 DNA reads TGTGCCAGCAGTGTCCCGGGACAGGGGGTTGAAAAACTGTTTTTT. As protein: CASSVPGQGVEKLFF. The chain joins TRBV25-1 to TRBJ1-4; TRBD1 matches at 11 bases. The CDR3 runs to 15 residues. Germline CDR1 MGHDK, CDR2 SYGVNS. J lost 7 bases, V lost 4 bases, and 5 bases had no gene match.

This chain connects TRBV6-5 to TRBJ2-5, with 8 bases matching TRBD2. V lost 6 bases, J lost 7 bases, and 7 bases stayed unmatched. Germline CDR1 MNHEY, CDR2 SVGAGI. This CDR3 has 13 residues. This CDR3 reads CASSLTSVGTQYF. CDR3 DNA: TGTGCCAGCAGCTTGACTAGCGTGGGGACCCAGTACTTC.

V is TRBV9 and J is TRBJ2-1; 10 bases are shared with TRBD2. Germline V lookup: CDR1 SGDLS, CDR2 YYNGEE. The CDR3 is made up of 18 amino acids. Losses at the gene ends were 4 bases for V and 10 bases for J; bases not matched to a gene: 20. The CDR3 sequence: CASSPRSRALAGDGEQFF. In DNA form, the CDR3 reads TGTGCCAGCAGCCCTCGATCTAGGGCGCTAGCGGGGGATGGGGAGCAGTTCTTC.

The chain recombines TRBV19 with TRBJ2-7; 11 nucleotides line up with TRBD1. The CDR3 loop spans 14 amino acids. The J segment lost 6 bases and the V segment lost 7 bases, leaving 8 bases of the junction unmatched. Germline assignment: CDR1 LNHDA and CDR2 SQIVND (reference sequence). CDR3 sequence: CASTPGTGGGEQYF. In DNA form, the CDR3 reads TGTGCCAGTACCCCAGGGACAGGGGGTGGCGAGCAGTACTTC.

The chain joins TRBV6-1 to TRBJ2-2, with TRBD2 as a possible D gene (6 bases). In germline, CDR1 is MNHNS, CDR2 SASEGT. This CDR3 spans 16 amino acids. The V end was cut by 1 base, the J end by 7 bases, with 16 bases between. CDR3 coding DNA: TGTGCCAGCAGTGAAGGGAGGGGAAGGCGGGTCGGGGAGCTGTTTTTT. This translates into CASSEGRGRRVGELFF.

This sequence joins TRBV20-1 and TRBJ2-7; no clear D. There are 10 residues in the CDR3. The germline V and J ends were trimmed by 5 bases and 5 bases, with 7 bases remaining between them. CDR1 DFQATT and CDR2 SNEGSKA come from the germline V gene (reference sequence). The CDR3 loop reads CSASLNEQYF. The DNA of the CDR3 is TGCAGTGCTTCTCTTAACGAGCAGTACTTC.

The chain carries TRBV5-1 and TRBJ1-4, with 12 bases matching TRBD1. The V and J ends lost 2 bases and 8 bases, in that order; junction bases with no gene match: 4. Germline V gene sequence: CDR1 SGHRS, CDR2 YFSETQ. CDR3 length equals 15 residues. The CDR3 nucleotides read TGCGCCAGCAGCTTATGGGACAGGGGGCCGGAAAAACTGTTTTTT. The encoded protein is CASSLWDRGPEKLFF.

The chain recombines TRBV6-5 with TRBJ1-3; 8 nucleotides agree with TRBD1. Germline lookup yields CDR1 MNHEY and CDR2 SVGAGI. J was trimmed by 0 bases and V by 6 bases; bases with no gene match: 4. The CDR3 sequence is 15 residues long. The CDR3 sequence: CASSSGQVSGNTIYF. In DNA, the CDR3 is TGTGCCAGCAGCTCGGGACAGGTCTCTGGAAACACCATATATTTT.

V and J are TRBV28 and TRBJ2-7; 9 bases map to TRBD2. CDR1 and CDR2 from the germline V gene are MDHEN and SYDVKM. The CDR3 loop spans 14 amino acids. V lost 2 bases and J lost 6; bases outside the gene matches: 5. This chain's CDR3 is CASSLLAGGGEQYF. Here the CDR3 DNA reads TGTGCCAGCAGTTTACTGGCGGGGGGGGGCGAGCAGTACTTC.

The chain is built from TRBV5-5 and TRBJ1-5; 7 positions match TRBD1. This CDR3 spans 13 amino acids. The germline V gene has CDR1 SGHKS and CDR2 YYEKEE (reference sequence). The trim removed 7 bases at V and 7 bases at J, leaving 8 bases unmatched. DNA of the CDR3: TGTGCCAGCGGATTAACAGGGGAACAGCCCCAGCATTTT. Its translation: CASGLTGEQPQHF.

The chain links TRBV7-8 to TRBJ2-5, with D maybe TRBD2 (5 bases). CDR1 and CDR2 (germline): SGHVS, FQNEAQ. The V end lost 6 bases, the J end lost 1 base, and 12 bases lay between the germline ends. The CDR3 loop spans 14 amino acids. The CDR3 loop is CASSLDGGQETQYF. The DNA for the CDR3 is TGTGCCAGCAGTTTGGACGGAGGCCAAGAGACCCAGTACTTC.

The J gene is TRBJ2-3, the V gene TRBV27; 8 nucleotides match TRBD2. Germline values: CDR1 MNHEY, CDR2 SMNVEV (reference sequence). This CDR3 is 19 amino acids long. Trimming at V came to 2 bases and at J to 0 bases, leaving 13 bases not matched to a gene. The CDR3 DNA reads TGTGCCAGCAGTTTACGGCACGGTGCGGGGGGTCCTAGCACAGATACGCAGTATTTT. It codes for CASSLRHGAGGPSTDTQYF.

The chain joins TRBV6-5 to TRBJ2-1, with D uncertain. Germline CDR1 reads MNHEY; CDR2 reads SVGAGI. Trimming shortened V by 0 bases and J by 7 bases, and 4 bases separated the two germline ends. The CDR3 contains 12 residues. CDR3 sequence reads: CASSYSNNEQFF. CDR3 DNA sequence: TGTGCCAGCAGTTACTCCAATAATGAGCAGTTCTTC.

V usage is TRBV5-1 and J usage is TRBJ1-1, with TRBD1 as a possible D gene (5 bases). V was clipped by 0 bases and J by 0 bases, with 12 bases between them. The CDR3 loop spans 16 amino acids. Germline V CDR1 and CDR2: SGHRS, YFSETQ. The CDR3 is CASSLVGGGLNTEAFF. As DNA, the CDR3 is TGCGCCAGCAGCTTGGTTGGGGGAGGGTTGAACACTGAAGCTTTCTTT.

The gene calls are TRBV27 and TRBJ2-5; tentatively, D is TRBD2 (5 bases). There are 12 residues in the CDR3. Trimming took 7 bases from V and 8 from J, leaving 14 bases between them. Germline V lookup: CDR1 MNHEY, CDR2 SMNVEV (reference sequence). This CDR3 is CASTGLAGTQYF. The DNA for the CDR3 is TGTGCCAGCACCGGACTCGCTGGTACCCAGTACTTC.

The CDR3 region has the DNA TGTGCCAGCAGCTTTACCGGGACTAACACAGATACGCAGTATTTT. It is translated as CASSFTGTNTDTQYF. The chain carries TRBV7-6 and TRBJ2-3, with 7 positions matching TRBD2. Germline V gene lookup returns CDR1 SGHVS and CDR2 FNYEAQ. This CDR3 region has 15 residues. Trimming cost V 3 bases and J 2 bases; bases outside gene matches: 5.

V is TRBV14 and J is TRBJ2-7; 13 bases are shared with TRBD2. Germline assignment: CDR1 SGHDN and CDR2 FVKESK. V was pared by 3 bases and J by 0 bases, with 2 bases of the junction left unmatched. CDR3 length: 16 amino acids. The CDR3 reads CASSHGLAGDSYEQYF. CDR3 sequence (DNA): TGTGCCAGCAGCCACGGACTAGCGGGGGACTCCTACGAGCAGTACTTC.

This chain joins TRBV5-1 and TRBJ2-3; 10 bases match TRBD2. Losses at the gene ends were 3 bases for V and 4 bases for J; bases not matched to a gene: 11. Looked up from germline, CDR1 is SGHRS and CDR2 is YFSETQ. CDR3 length: 17 residues. The CDR3: CASSWESSGGWSDTQYF. The CDR3 DNA sequence: TGCGCCAGCAGCTGGGAATCTAGCGGGGGATGGTCAGATACGCAGTATTTT.

This clone was observed a handful of times. V is TRBV6-6 and J is TRBJ1-6; the D gene is possibly TRBD1 (6 bases). Deletions cut 4 bases from V and 6 bases from J, with 16 bases between. This CDR3 contains 16 residues. Per the germline V gene, CDR1 is MNHNY and CDR2 is SVGAGI (reference sequence). The CDR3 protein is CASSSAFGQRNSPLHF. CDR3 in DNA: TGTGCCAGCAGTTCCGCCTTTGGACAGCGTAATTCACCCCTCCACTTT.

In its sample, this clone was seen once. The gene calls are TRBV7-2 and TRBJ1-2, with D maybe TRBD1 (6 bases). CDR3 size: 14 residues. Germline CDR1 reads SGHTA; CDR2 reads FQGNSA. Trimming shortened V by 3 bases and J by 8 bases, and 16 bases separated the two germline ends. CDR3 sequence: CASSFRDIQRGYTF. DNA of the CDR3: TGTGCCAGCAGCTTTCGGGACATCCAACGGGGCTACACCTTC.

This clone was found once. V and J are TRBV19 and TRBJ2-2, with D perhaps TRBD1 (5 bases). Germline V gene data show CDR1 as LNHDA and CDR2 as SQIVND (reference sequence). The CDR3 runs 15 residues. Trimming pared 5 bases from V and 5 bases from J, leaving 15 bases between. The CDR3 DNA follows: TGTGCCAGTAGTGGTGGGGCGGCTGGGACCGGGGAGCTGTTTTTT. Translating gives CASSGGAAGTGELFF. Together with reference TRBV19 and TRBJ2-2, the CDR3 gives the full variable domain: DGGITQSPKYLFRKEGQNVTLSCEQNLNHDAMYWYRQDPGQGLRLIYYSQIVNDFQKGDIAEGYSVSREKKESFPLTVTSAQKNPTAFYLCASSGGAAGTGELFFGEGSRLTVL.

The chain joins TRBV5-4 to TRBJ2-7; TRBD1 might be the D (6 bases). Per the germline V gene, CDR1 is SGHNT and CDR2 is YYREEE (reference sequence). This CDR3 region has 12 residues. V was shortened by 4 bases and J by 3 bases, with 8 bases between the two germline ends. The CDR3 DNA follows: TGTGCCAGCAGCCAACAGGGCTACGAGCAGTACTTC. Amino acid sequence: CASSQQGYEQYF. The variable domain in full, completed from reference TRBV5-4 and TRBJ2-7, reads ETGVTQSPTHLIKTRGQQVTLRCSSQSGHNTVSWYQQALGQGPQFIFQYYREEENGRGNFPPRFSGLQFPNYSSELNVNALELDDSALYLCASSQQGYEQYFGPGTRLTVT.

V gene TRBV3-1 (or the pseudogene TRBV3-2) combines with J gene TRBJ2-3; 9 bases are a match to TRBD1. The trim removed 3 bases at V and 0 bases at J, leaving 13 bases unmatched. This CDR3 contains 19 residues. Looked up from germline, CDR1 is LGHDT and CDR2 is YNNKEL (reference sequence). The CDR3 reads CASSHSGTGTLASTDTQYF. CDR3 sequence (DNA): TGTGCCAGCAGCCACTCCGGGACAGGGACTTTAGCTAGCACAGATACGCAGTATTTT.

This chain links TRBV30 with TRBJ2-3; maybe TRBD2 (6 bases). Trimming removed 0 bases at V and 6 bases at J, with 10 bases between. Germline assignment: CDR1 GTSNPN and CDR2 SVGIG (reference sequence). The CDR3 is made up of 13 amino acids. CDR3: CAWSVGGGDTQYF. DNA of the CDR3: TGTGCCTGGAGTGTGGGGGGAGGCGATACGCAGTATTTT.

The chain recombines TRBV9 with TRBJ1-1; 8 bases match TRBD1. V shed 2 bases, J shed 1 base, and the junction held 7 bases outside the gene matches. The germline V gene encodes CDR1 SGDLS and CDR2 YYNGEE. The CDR3 has 16 residues. CDR3 sequence (DNA): TGTGCCAGCAGCGTCCGACCTGGGACAGGGAACACTGAAGCTTTCTTT. Residues: CASSVRPGTGNTEAFF.

V is TRBV6-1 and J is TRBJ1-1, with D unresolved. Trimming took 0 bases from V and 0 from J, leaving 8 bases between them. The CDR3 has 15 amino acids. Germline V gene data show CDR1 as MNHNS and CDR2 as SASEGT. In DNA, the CDR3 is TGTGCCAGCAGTGAAGCGGGCAGCATGAACACTGAAGCTTTCTTT. This encodes CASSEAGSMNTEAFF.

The DNA for the CDR3 is TGTGCCACCAGCCCCCCACCCACCGGGACAGGACTGAACCAAGAGACCCAGTACTTC. This encodes CATSPPPTGTGLNQETQYF. The chain has TRBV15 and TRBJ2-5; 8 bases map to TRBD1. Losses at the gene ends were 5 bases for V and 0 bases for J; bases not matched to a gene: 17. The germline V gene has CDR1 LNHNV and CDR2 YYDKDF (reference sequence). The CDR3 length is 19 residues.

The chain is built from TRBV18 and TRBJ1-1; the D is unclear. Trimming removed 3 bases from V and 10 bases from J, with 12 bases in between. Looked up from germline, CDR1 is KGHSH and CDR2 is LQKENI. CDR3 length: 12 residues. CDR3 residues: CASSPGEGPAFF. The CDR3 DNA reads TGTGCCAGCTCACCTGGGGAGGGTCCAGCTTTCTTT.

The V gene is TRBV18, the J gene TRBJ1-3; no firm D call. Trimming stripped 2 bases from V and 4 bases from J, with 9 bases between. This CDR3 is 14 amino acids long. CDR1 and CDR2 from the germline V gene are KGHSH and LQKENI. This chain's CDR3 is CASSPTLRGNTIYF. The CDR3 DNA is TGTGCCAGCTCACCAACACTGCGGGGAAACACCATATATTTT.